The 9 T cell receptor beta chains reported below all come from one sample, sequenced in a study of blood T cells in healthy people across ages. Using a J-beta primer mix together with a sample-barcoded 5' primer, a second PCR was run for roughly 7 to 11 cycles. TCRdb fed the 5' RACE reads into MiXCR, producing one record per CDR3 protein. This table holds approximately 1.5 million distinct CDR3 sequences, roughly 43% found once. Specimen: blood. These TCRs come from a woman aged 18-29 years in good health.

In regard to this clonotype: This could be a read error, since a much larger clone is one nucleotide away. This rearrangement joins TRBV11-2 to TRBJ2-1; 9 nucleotides align to TRBD2. CDR3 length: 14 amino acids. The V gene's germline CDR1 is SGHAT and CDR2 FQNNGV. The CDR3 coding sequence is TGTGCCAGCAGCTTAGATCCTAGCGGGACGGAGCGGTTCTTC. It is translated as CASSLDPSGTERFF. The full variable domain, completed using reference TRBV11-2 and TRBJ2-1, is EAGVAQSPRYKIIEKRQSVAFWCNPISGHATLYWYQQILGQGPKLLIQFQNNGVVDDSQLPKDRFSAERLKGVDSTLKIQPAKLEDSAVYLCASSLDPSGTERFFGPGTRLTVL.

The chain has TRBV7-9 and TRBJ2-5, with a tentative D call TRBD1 (6 bases). The CDR3 loop spans 15 amino acids. V dropped 8 bases and J dropped 2 bases, with 18 bases sitting between them. Germline CDR1 reads SEHNR; CDR2 reads FQNEAQ (reference sequence). CDR3 sequence reads: CASETRSQGQETQYF. CDR3 coding DNA: TGTGCCAGCGAGACCCGGTCGCAGGGGCAAGAGACCCAGTACTTC.

This clonotype occurred a few times. The V and J genes are TRBV20-1 and TRBJ1-5, with D possibly being TRBD1 (6 bases). Germline CDR1 DFQATT, CDR2 SNEGSKA (reference sequence). This CDR3 is built from 16 residues. The V end lost 0 bases, the J end lost 1 base, and 13 bases lay between the germline ends. This chain's CDR3 is CSARDVRGQSNQPQHF. The CDR3 DNA reads TGCAGTGCTAGAGACGTCCGTGGACAGAGCAATCAGCCCCAGCATTTT.

Only a few counts were recorded for this clonotype. The chain joins TRBV5-1 to TRBJ2-3, with 9 bases fitting TRBD2. Germline CDR1 SGHRS, CDR2 YFSETQ. J gave up 5 bases and V 4 bases, and 5 bases lay outside the gene matches. This CDR3 is built from 14 residues. CDR3: CASSVAGDEDTQYF. The DNA of the CDR3 is TGCGCCAGCAGCGTAGCGGGAGATGAAGATACGCAGTATTTT.

V usage is TRBV27 and J usage is TRBJ1-1; weak D call: TRBD1 (5 bases). Between the trimmed V and J ends, which lost 6 bases and 1 base, there was a span of 21 bases. Germline loops: CDR1 MNHEY, CDR2 SMNVEV (reference sequence). This CDR3 contains 17 residues. The CDR3 spells CASRPNWRGKSNTEAFF. The DNA of the CDR3 is TGTGCCAGCAGACCCAATTGGAGGGGAAAATCGAACACTGAAGCTTTCTTT.

The chain couples TRBV20-1 to TRBJ1-4; possible D gene TRBD1, 5 bases. Between the trimmed V and J ends, which lost 5 bases and 0 bases, there was a span of 10 bases. The CDR3 sequence is 14 residues long. Looked up from germline, CDR1 is DFQATT and CDR2 is SNEGSKA (reference sequence). For the CDR3, the DNA is TGCAGTGCTCAACGGGGCTCAACTAATGAAAAACTGTTTTTT. This sequence encodes CSAQRGSTNEKLFF.

This clonotype occurred once. The chain employs TRBV12-5 and TRBJ1-6, with D unclear. Trimming removed 3 bases at V and 11 bases at J, with 8 bases between. There are 12 residues in the CDR3. Looked up from germline, CDR1 is LGHNT and CDR2 is FRNRAP. CDR3 DNA sequence: TGTGCTAGTGGTTTTGAGTGGACACCCCTCCACTTT. Its translation: CASGFEWTPLHF.

This clonotype was observed many times. The V gene is TRBV20-1, the J gene TRBJ2-1, with 9 bases aligning to TRBD2. V trimming: 3 bases; J trimming: 4 bases; junction bases outside the gene matches: 4. This CDR3 region has 14 residues. Germline assignment: CDR1 DFQATT and CDR2 SNEGSKA (reference sequence). For the CDR3, the DNA is TGCAGTGCTAGGACTAGCGGTTCATACAATGAGCAGTTCTTC. Amino acids: CSARTSGSYNEQFF.

The table lists this clonotype with a count of one. V usage is TRBV14 and J usage is TRBJ2-1; 7 bases are a match to TRBD2. The trim removed 4 bases at V and 2 bases at J, leaving 8 bases unmatched. Germline V gives CDR1 SGHDN, CDR2 FVKESK. There are 16 residues in the CDR3. CDR3 sequence: CASSPAWGGAYNEQFF. CDR3 in DNA: TGTGCCAGCAGCCCCGCGTGGGGGGGGGCCTACAATGAGCAGTTCTTC.